The source of this TCR beta chain is a study of blood T cell repertoires in COVID-19. Across the study: The study drew acute and convalescent COVID-19 samples from the United States, Italy and Spain. Sample material is recorded as cDNA or gDNA derived from T cells, B-cell-depleted T cells, or PBMCs.

The table lists this clone with a count of one. Germline V lookup: CDR1 SGHAT, CDR2 FQNNGV. The length of the CDR3 is 12 residues. In the authors' workflow: The assay estimated nucleated cells by amplifying reference gene primers. Measured with immunoSEQ multiplex PCR; TCRdb has only the in-frame clones, and not every one. The DNA was the basis for D and trimming; V, J and clone size are from that table. Seen here are around 18,000 clones, 89% observed once, and the top ten hold 13%. Sequenced material: peripheral blood. The TCR sequence derives from a man aged 55 to 70 with active COVID-19. This chain links TRBV11-2 with TRBJ2-2, with TRBD2 matching 8 bases. The CDR3 region is CASGGVTGELFF. The CDR3 DNA reads TGTGCAAGCGGGGGCGTTACCGGGGAGCTGTTTTTT.